This TCR beta chain was sequenced in a study of cytomegalovirus exposure and HLA in healthy donors. Primers for the PCR totalled 60 Vbeta and 13 Jbeta. Libraries were prepared by immunoSEQ multiplex PCR; TCRdb keeps only in-frame clonotypes and omits some of them. The data contain over 55,000 clones, less than 75% of them singletons. Concerning this clone itself: The junction departs from the called germline gene at one end, perhaps through a read error.

The CDR3 extends over 15 amino acids. Germline assignment: CDR1 SSHAT and CDR2 FNYEAQ (reference sequence). The chain employs TRBV7-7 and TRBJ2-7, with TRBD2 identical over 10 bases. The sequence came from a man aged 40-49 years in good health and CMV-seropositive. The sequencing sample was made of PBMCs. DNA for the CDR3: TGTGCTAGCAGCTTAGACTTAGCGGGAGGCTCCGAGCAGTACTTC. It is translated as CASSLDLAGGSEQYF.